The 20 T cell receptor beta chains given below trace back to one sample, sequenced in a study of cytomegalovirus exposure and HLA in healthy donors. Clones were sequenced by immunoSEQ multiplex PCR, and TCRdb holds only the in-frame ones, with some missing. The table includes about 130,000 clones, roughly 89% detected once. Source material: PBMCs. The receptor set was obtained from a man under 40 in good health and CMV-seronegative.

The CDR3 DNA reads as TGTGCCAGCTCACCGACTAACGCAGAAAAACTGTTTTTT. Amino acids: CASSPTNAEKLFF. This rearrangement joins TRBV18 to TRBJ1-4; D ambiguous. Trimming stripped 3 bases from V and 8 bases from J, with 10 bases between. The germline gives CDR1 KGHSH, CDR2 LQKENI. This CDR3 is 13 amino acids long.

The rearrangement uses TRBV10-2 and TRBJ2-7; D gene uncertain. Trimming shortened V by 0 bases and J by 5 bases, and 8 bases separated the two germline ends. Germline lookup yields CDR1 WSHSY and CDR2 SAAADI. This CDR3 contains 13 residues. CDR3 in amino acids: CASSESRVHEQYF. In DNA form, the CDR3 reads TGCGCCAGCAGTGAGTCTCGGGTCCACGAGCAGTACTTC.

The genes are TRBV27 and TRBJ1-4; 11 bases line up with TRBD1. Germline loops: CDR1 MNHEY, CDR2 SMNVEV (reference sequence). The CDR3 sequence is 14 residues long. J was trimmed by 7 bases and V by 7 bases; bases with no gene match: 5. The CDR3 loop reads CASTAGTGGEKLFF. For the CDR3, the DNA is TGTGCCAGCACGGCCGGGACAGGGGGTGAAAAACTGTTTTTT.

The V gene is TRBV7-2, the J gene TRBJ2-6, with D possibly TRBD1 on 5 matching bases. From germline, CDR1 is SGHTA and CDR2 FQGNSA. V was clipped by 5 bases and J by 0 bases, with 11 bases between them. CDR3 length: 16 residues. The CDR3 DNA follows: TGTGCCAGCAGCCTCACAGACAGCTCTGGGGCCAACGTCCTGACTTTC. It encodes CASSLTDSSGANVLTF.

The chain recombines TRBV6-1 with TRBJ1-1; TRBD1 agrees at 11 bases. CDR1 is MNHNS, CDR2 SASEGT, per germline. The CDR3 is made up of 14 amino acids. V lost 3 bases and J lost 7; bases outside the gene matches: 4. CDR3 protein: CASSEWDRGIEAFF. The CDR3 DNA reads TGTGCCAGCAGTGAGTGGGACAGGGGGATTGAAGCTTTCTTT.

CDR3 residues: CSAFRVEAFF. The CDR3 coding sequence is TGCAGTGCTTTCCGGGTTGAAGCTTTCTTT. The chain links TRBV20-1 to TRBJ1-1, with D uncertain. Deletions cut 5 bases from V and 7 bases from J, with 8 bases between. The CDR3 has 10 amino acids. CDR1 DFQATT and CDR2 SNEGSKA come from the germline V gene (reference sequence).

The gene calls are TRBV4-3 and TRBJ2-2; 8 bases line up with TRBD1. The CDR3 is made up of 17 amino acids. The J segment lost 4 bases and the V segment lost 0 bases, leaving 7 bases of the junction unmatched. Germline V gene data show CDR1 as LGHNA and CDR2 as YSLEER. The CDR3 reads CASSQDGQGAGTGELFF. The CDR3 DNA is TGCGCCAGCAGCCAAGATGGTCAGGGGGCGGGCACCGGGGAGCTGTTTTTT.

The chain joins TRBV18 to TRBJ1-5; D is ambiguous. Germline CDR1 KGHSH, CDR2 LQKENI. Trimming removed 4 bases from V and 3 bases from J, with 10 bases in between. This CDR3 comprises 14 residues. The CDR3 region is CASSRAGDNQPQHF. CDR3 nucleotides: TGTGCCAGCTCACGGGCCGGGGACAATCAGCCCCAGCATTTT.

The V call is TRBV11-2, the J call TRBJ2-3, with a weak D call TRBD2 (5 bases). Trimming stripped 5 bases from V and 0 bases from J, with 12 bases between. The CDR3 contains 15 residues. Germline lookup yields CDR1 SGHAT and CDR2 FQNNGV. The CDR3 sequence: CASSKLVSSTDTQYF. The CDR3 DNA sequence: TGTGCCAGCAGCAAACTAGTATCTAGCACAGATACGCAGTATTTT.

This clone was observed a handful of times. The CDR3 sequence is CASSQTRGRGEAFF. CDR3 bases: TGTGCCAGCAGCCAAACACGGGGGAGAGGTGAAGCTTTCTTT. The chain uses TRBV4-2 and TRBJ1-1; D is perhaps TRBD1 (5 bases). Trimming cost V 2 bases and J 7 bases, with 14 bases left between them. Germline V CDR1 and CDR2: LGHNA, YNFKEQ. The CDR3 has 14 residues.

This clone was picked up a small number of times. The chain recombines TRBV7-2 with TRBJ2-7; 11 nucleotides align to TRBD1. V trimming: 5 bases; J trimming: 7 bases; junction bases outside the gene matches: 4. Germline V gene lookup returns CDR1 SGHTA and CDR2 FQGNSA. The length of the CDR3 is 13 residues. CDR3 loop: CASSRGQGAEQYF. The CDR3 DNA follows: TGTGCCAGCAGCCGAGGACAGGGGGCAGAGCAGTACTTC. Combining the CDR3 with reference TRBV7-2 and TRBJ2-7 gives the whole variable domain GAGVSQSPSNKVTEKGKDVELRCDPISGHTALYWYRQSLGQGLEFLIYFQGNSAPDKSGLPSDRFSAERTGGSVSTLTIQRTQQEDSAVYLCASSRGQGAEQYFGPGTRLTVT.

The V and J genes are TRBV28 and TRBJ2-2; D uncertain. The CDR3 is 13 amino acids. Germline CDR1 MDHEN, CDR2 SYDVKM. V lost 2 bases to trimming and J lost 5 bases, with 6 bases between them. The CDR3, as DNA: TGTGCCAGCAGTTTAACCGGGACCGGGGAGCTGTTTTTT. It yields the protein CASSLTGTGELFF.

The rearrangement joins TRBV4-1 to TRBJ1-3, with D unclear. V lost 0 bases, J lost 2 bases, and 8 bases lay in between. The length of the CDR3 is 15 residues. Germline V gene data show CDR1 as MGHRA and CDR2 as YSYEKL. The CDR3: CASSQDPLPGNTIYF. For the CDR3, the DNA is TGCGCCAGCAGCCAAGATCCCCTACCTGGAAACACCATATATTTT.

The chain is built from TRBV6-4 and TRBJ2-1; 12 positions agree with TRBD2. The CDR3 consists of 16 residues. Per germline, CDR1 MRHNA and CDR2 SNTAGT. Germline trimming cut 8 bases from V and 9 bases from J; bases unmatched to any gene: 14. This CDR3 is CASVIRLAGGLGEQFF. CDR3 nucleotides: TGTGCCAGCGTAATCAGGCTAGCGGGGGGGCTGGGTGAGCAGTTCTTC.

The chain uses TRBV13 and TRBJ2-2; a weak D match, TRBD2 (5 bases). CDR3 length: 18 amino acids. Looked up from germline, CDR1 is PRHDT and CDR2 is FYEKMQ (reference sequence). V was shortened by 5 bases and J by 0 bases, with 19 bases between the two germline ends. The CDR3: CASSRPTNPFANTGELFF. The CDR3 DNA sequence: TGTGCCAGCAGCCGCCCGACTAACCCGTTCGCGAACACCGGGGAGCTGTTTTTT.

This chain joins TRBV7-6 and TRBJ2-2; perhaps TRBD2 as D (6 bases). Trimming took 10 bases from V and 5 from J, leaving 17 bases between them. CDR1 is SGHVS and CDR2 is FNYEAQ in the germline V gene. The CDR3 covers 14 residues. Here the CDR3 reads CATAARRGTGELFF. The DNA for the CDR3 is TGTGCCACCGCCGCCCGGCGGGGAACCGGGGAGCTGTTTTTT.

This sequence joins TRBV2 and TRBJ1-5; 7 bases line up with TRBD1. This CDR3 has 16 residues. Germline V CDR1 and CDR2: SNHLY, FYNNEI. V lost 2 bases to trimming and J lost 6 bases; unmatched junction nucleotides: 10. CDR3 protein: CASSERQGGYSQPQHF. The CDR3 DNA is TGTGCCAGCAGTGAACGACAGGGTGGATACAGTCAGCCCCAGCATTTT.

The chain carries TRBV6-1 and TRBJ2-1, with D maybe TRBD1 (6 bases). The germline V gene has CDR1 MNHNS and CDR2 SASEGT. The CDR3 is 12 amino acids. Trimming shortened V by 6 bases and J by 7 bases, and 10 bases separated the two germline ends. This CDR3 reads CASSPQGNEQFF. The CDR3 DNA is TGTGCCAGCAGCCCACAGGGAAATGAGCAGTTCTTC.

The chain couples TRBV4-3 to TRBJ1-1; D not resolved. The germline V gene has CDR1 LGHNA and CDR2 YSLEER. The CDR3 has 17 amino acids. V gave up 1 base and J gave up 2 bases, with 17 bases separating them. The DNA of the CDR3 is TGCGCCAGCAGCCAAGCCCTGGGTTCCGGAGGAAACACTGAAGCTTTCTTT. Amino acid sequence: CASSQALGSGGNTEAFF.

This chain uses TRBV11-2 with TRBJ2-1; 12 bases map to TRBD2. Germline V lookup: CDR1 SGHAT, CDR2 FQNNGV. V lost 5 bases and J lost 3; bases outside the gene matches: 5. The CDR3 is made up of 16 amino acids. The CDR3 DNA reads as TGTGCCAGCAGCCCCCAGACTAGCGGGGGCTACAATGAGCAGTTCTTC. Its translation: CASSPQTSGGYNEQFF.